Listed here is a single TCR beta chain. The CDR3 consists of 13 residues. V was cut by 2 bases and J by 5 bases, with 7 bases left in between. Germline V lookup: CDR1 MNHNS, CDR2 SASEGT. From the 5' RACE reads, TCRdb called clonotypes with MiXCR, one entry per CDR3 protein. The sample shows 400,000 or so distinct CDR3 sequences, 20% of them seen only once. This sample was included in a study of T-cell memory formation after mild COVID-19. Study summary: TCR clusters showed largely donor specificity.

The chain links TRBV6-1 to TRBJ1-5; no clear D. Sequenced: PBMCs or a T cell subset sorted from them (not recorded which). This sequence originates from an adult woman who had mild COVID-19 (a few samples of this study predate the infection). Cell type and time point are not known. The CDR3 bases are TGTGCCAGCAGTGAATGGTTGGATCAGCCCCAGCATTTT. It encodes CASSEWLDQPQHF.